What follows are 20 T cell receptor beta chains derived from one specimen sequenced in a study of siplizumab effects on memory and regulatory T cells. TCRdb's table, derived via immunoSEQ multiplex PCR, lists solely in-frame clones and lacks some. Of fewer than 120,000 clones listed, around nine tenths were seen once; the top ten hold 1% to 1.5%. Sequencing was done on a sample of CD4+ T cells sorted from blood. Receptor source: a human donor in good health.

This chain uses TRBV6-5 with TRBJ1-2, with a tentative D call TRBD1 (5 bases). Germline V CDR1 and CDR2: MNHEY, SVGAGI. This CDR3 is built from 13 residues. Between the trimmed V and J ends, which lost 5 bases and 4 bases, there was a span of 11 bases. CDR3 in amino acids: CASSPRGTYGYTF. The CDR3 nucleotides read TGTGCCAGCAGTCCGAGGGGTACCTATGGCTACACCTTC.

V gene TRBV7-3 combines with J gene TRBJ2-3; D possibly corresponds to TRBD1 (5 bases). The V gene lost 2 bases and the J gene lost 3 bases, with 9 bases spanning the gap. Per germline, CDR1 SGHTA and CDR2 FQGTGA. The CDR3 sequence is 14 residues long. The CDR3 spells CASSLAGRTDTQYF. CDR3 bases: TGTGCCAGCAGCTTAGCAGGGCGGACAGATACGCAGTATTTT.

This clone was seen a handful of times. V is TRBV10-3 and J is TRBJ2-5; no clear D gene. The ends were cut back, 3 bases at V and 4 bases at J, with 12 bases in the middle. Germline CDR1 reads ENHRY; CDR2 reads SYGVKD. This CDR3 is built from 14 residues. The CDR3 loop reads CAISDPATRETQYF. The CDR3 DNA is TGTGCCATCAGTGATCCGGCTACAAGAGAGACCCAGTACTTC.

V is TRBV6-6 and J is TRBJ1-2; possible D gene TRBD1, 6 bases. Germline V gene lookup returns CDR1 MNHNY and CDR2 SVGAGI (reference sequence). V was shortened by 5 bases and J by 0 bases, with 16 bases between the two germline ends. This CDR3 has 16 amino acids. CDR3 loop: CASSRRDRRTNYGYTF. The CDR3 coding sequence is TGTGCCAGCAGTCGGCGAGACAGGCGGACTAACTATGGCTACACCTTC.

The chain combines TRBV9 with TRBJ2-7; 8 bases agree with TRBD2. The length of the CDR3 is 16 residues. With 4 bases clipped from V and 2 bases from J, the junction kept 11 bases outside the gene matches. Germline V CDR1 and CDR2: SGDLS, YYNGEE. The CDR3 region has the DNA TGTGCCAGCAGCCCCCAGACGGCGGGGGGCACCTACGAGCAGTACTTC. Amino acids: CASSPQTAGGTYEQYF.

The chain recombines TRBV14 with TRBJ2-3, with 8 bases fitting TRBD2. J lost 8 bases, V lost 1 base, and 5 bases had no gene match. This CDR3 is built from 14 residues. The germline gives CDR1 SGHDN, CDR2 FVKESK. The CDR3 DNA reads TGTGCCAGCAGCCAAGCGGGAGGGCAGGGTACGCAGTATTTT. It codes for CASSQAGGQGTQYF.

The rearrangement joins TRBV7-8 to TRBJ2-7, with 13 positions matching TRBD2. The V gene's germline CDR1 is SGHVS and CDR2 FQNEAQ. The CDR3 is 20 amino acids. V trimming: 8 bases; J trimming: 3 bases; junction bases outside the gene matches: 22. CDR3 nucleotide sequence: TGTGCCAGCGCGTCTTTCCCTTCGACTAGCGGGGGGCCGTCTCTCTACGAGCAGTACTTC. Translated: CASASFPSTSGGPSLYEQYF.

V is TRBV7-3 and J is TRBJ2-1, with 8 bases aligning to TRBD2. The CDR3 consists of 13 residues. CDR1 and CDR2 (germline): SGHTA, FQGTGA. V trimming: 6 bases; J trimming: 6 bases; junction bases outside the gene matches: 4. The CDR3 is CASSRREGNEQFF. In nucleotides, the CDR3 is TGTGCCAGCAGTAGACGGGAGGGCAATGAGCAGTTCTTC.

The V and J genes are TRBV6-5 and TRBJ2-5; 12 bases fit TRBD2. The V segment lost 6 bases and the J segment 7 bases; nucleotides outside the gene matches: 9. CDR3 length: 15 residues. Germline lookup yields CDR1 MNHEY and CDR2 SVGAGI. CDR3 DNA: TGTGCCAGCAGCTCCACTAGCGGGGGGTGGGGGACCCAGTACTTC. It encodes CASSSTSGGWGTQYF.

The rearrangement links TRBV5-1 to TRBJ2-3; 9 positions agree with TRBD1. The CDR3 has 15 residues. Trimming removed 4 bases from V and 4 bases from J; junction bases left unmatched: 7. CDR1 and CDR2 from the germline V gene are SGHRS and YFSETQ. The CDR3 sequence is CASSIGQGTSDTQYF. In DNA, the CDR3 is TGCGCCAGCAGCATAGGACAGGGGACCTCAGATACGCAGTATTTT.

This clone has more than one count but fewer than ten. Here the CDR3 reads CASSVALQETQYF. In DNA form, the CDR3 reads TGCGCCAGCAGCGTAGCACTTCAAGAGACCCAGTACTTC. The rearrangement joins TRBV5-1 to TRBJ2-5; D remains unclear. Trimming left V 4 bases short and J 2 bases short, with 9 bases between. Germline V lookup: CDR1 SGHRS, CDR2 YFSETQ. The CDR3 covers 13 residues.

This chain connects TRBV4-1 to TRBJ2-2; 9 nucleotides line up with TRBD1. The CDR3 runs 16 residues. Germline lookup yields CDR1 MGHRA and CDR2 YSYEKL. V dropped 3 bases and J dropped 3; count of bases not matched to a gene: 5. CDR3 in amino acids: CASSHLGQGYTGELFF. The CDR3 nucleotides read TGCGCCAGCAGCCATCTCGGACAGGGGTACACCGGGGAGCTGTTTTTT.

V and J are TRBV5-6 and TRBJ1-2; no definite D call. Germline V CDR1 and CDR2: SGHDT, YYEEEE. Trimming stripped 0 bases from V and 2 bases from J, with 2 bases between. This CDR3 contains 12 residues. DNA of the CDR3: TGTGCCAGCAGCTTGGGCAACTATGGCTACACCTTC. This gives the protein CASSLGNYGYTF.

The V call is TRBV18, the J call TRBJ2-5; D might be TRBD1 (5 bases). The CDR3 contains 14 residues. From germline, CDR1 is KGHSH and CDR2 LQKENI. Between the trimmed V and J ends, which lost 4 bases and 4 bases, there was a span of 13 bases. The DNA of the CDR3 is TGTGCCAGCTCACGGCAGGGTTGGGGAGAGACCCAGTACTTC. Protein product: CASSRQGWGETQYF.

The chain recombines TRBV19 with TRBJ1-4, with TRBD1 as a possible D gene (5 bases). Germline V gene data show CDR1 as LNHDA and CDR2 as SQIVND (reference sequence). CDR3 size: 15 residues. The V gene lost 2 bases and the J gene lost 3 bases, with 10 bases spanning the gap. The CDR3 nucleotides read TGTGCCAGTAGTATACTTGGGGGACCTAATGAAAAACTGTTTTTT. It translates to CASSILGGPNEKLFF.

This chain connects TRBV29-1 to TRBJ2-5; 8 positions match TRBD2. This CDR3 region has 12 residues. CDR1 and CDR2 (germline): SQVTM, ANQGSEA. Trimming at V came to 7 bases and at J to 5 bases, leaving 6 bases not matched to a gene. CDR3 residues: CSAGTSLETQYF. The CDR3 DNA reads TGCAGCGCAGGGACTAGTTTGGAGACCCAGTACTTC.

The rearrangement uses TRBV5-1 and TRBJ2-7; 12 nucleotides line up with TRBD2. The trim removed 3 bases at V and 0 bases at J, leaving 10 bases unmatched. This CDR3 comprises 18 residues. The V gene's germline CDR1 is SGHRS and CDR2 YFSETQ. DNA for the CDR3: TGCGCCAGCAGCTGGACGACTAGCGGGGGAACCCTCTCCTACGAGCAGTACTTC. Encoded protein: CASSWTTSGGTLSYEQYF.

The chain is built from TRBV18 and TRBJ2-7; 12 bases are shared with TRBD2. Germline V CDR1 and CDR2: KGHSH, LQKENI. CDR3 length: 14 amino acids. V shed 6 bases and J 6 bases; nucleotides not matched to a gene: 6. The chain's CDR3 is CASSSLAGGSEQYF. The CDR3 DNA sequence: TGTGCCAGCTCGAGCCTAGCGGGGGGGAGCGAGCAGTACTTC.

This CDR3 reads CASSTRQGGTDTQYF. CDR3 bases: TGTGCCAGCAGCACCCGACAGGGCGGCACAGATACGCAGTATTTT. J is TRBJ2-3 and V is TRBV7-9; 7 bases are a match to TRBD1. This CDR3 spans 15 amino acids. Germline CDR1 reads SEHNR; CDR2 reads FQNEAQ (reference sequence). The V gene end was trimmed by 5 bases and the J gene end by 1 base; junction bases not matched to a gene: 6. Based on the CDR3 plus reference TRBV7-9 and TRBJ2-3, the full variable domain is DTGVSQNPRHKITKRGQNVTFRCDPISEHNRLYWYRQTLGQGPEFLTYFQNEAQLEKSRLLSDRFSAERPKGSFSTLEIQRTEQGDSAMYLCASSTRQGGTDTQYFGPGTRLTVL.

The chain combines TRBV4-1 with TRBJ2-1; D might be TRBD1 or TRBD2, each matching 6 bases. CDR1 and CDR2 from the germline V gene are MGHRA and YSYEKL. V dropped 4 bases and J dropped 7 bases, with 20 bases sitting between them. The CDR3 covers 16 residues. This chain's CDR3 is CASSLPRGDTRNEQFF. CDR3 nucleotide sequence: TGCGCCAGCAGCCTCCCTAGGGGGGACACCAGGAATGAGCAGTTCTTC.